This TCR beta chain was recovered during a study of shared clonotypes between healthy human individuals (dated by TCRdb to 2018 to 2020). A note on the overall study: The cohort comprised two women and three men aged 18 to 49 years. For each donor, CD4 naive and CD4 memory were each given three plates, CD8 naive was given two plates, and CD8 memory was given one plate. The study deeply sequenced blood TCR repertoires of about 5 healthy adults to estimate repertoire size and the extent of clonotype sharing between individuals. To increase sequencing depth and limit assay-specific biases, TCR repertoire library preparation and sequencing were carried out by different laboratories using diverse techniques. Leukapheresis yielded between about 0.94 and 8.9 billion PBMCs per donor.

The donors were healthy, HIV-negative adults with no recently reported acute infections or vaccinations. Every donor was a Caucasian adult residing in Nashville, Tennessee, USA. CD4+ T cells were enriched by magnetic negative selection, after which naive cells were positively selected on CD45RA and the negative fraction was taken as the memory subset. Blood was collected by leukapheresis, and PBMCs were isolated by Ficoll-Histopaque density gradient centrifugation and then cryopreserved in liquid nitrogen vapor phase. Purity and quantity of every magnetically sorted T cell population were checked by analytical flow cytometry. Genomic DNA was isolated from each sorted fraction and quantified by UV absorbance on a Nanodrop 2000c. What the work shows at the level of the full study, not this receptor alone: When a few donors were compared, the shared fraction of clonotypes was about 5% for naive CD4, 3% to 4% for naive CD8, 2% to 2.5% for memory CD4, and 0.35% to 0.4% for memory CD8. Compared with non-shared clonotypes, the clonotypes found in all four sorted-subset donors had higher generation probabilities. The small number of donors limited the genetic and exposure-history diversity represented. Pairwise subsampling led to the expectation that sequencing depth would affect the degree of clonotype sharing among donors. Rarefaction of sorted-subset datasets indicated incomplete sequencing despite the large sequencing depth. Sampling was restricted to blood, and TCR repertoires in tissues likely differ from the TCR repertoires found in blood. Larger estimated clonotype richness was generally found for naive subsets than for memory subsets.

This clone was observed at least ten times. This receptor's antigen is unknown. The record has no base qualities; no much larger clone is one base away. The CDR3 runs 15 residues from the cysteine to the phenylalanine. Solely the CDR3 DNA is kept, with 45 bases framed from the first base. The germline V gene (reference sequence) supplies CDR1 SGHAT and CDR2 FQDESV. The junction carries 11 bases between V and J, which are trimmed by 1 base and 2 bases respectively. Using the deep immunoSEQ assay, multiplex PCR amplified TCR CDR3 regions from genomic DNA. Extracted genomic DNA from each cell subset was spread evenly across all wells of several immunoSEQ 96-well plates, with each plate serving as a replicate. Each replicate PCR for sorted subsets received roughly 0.2 ug genomic DNA, equal to 28,000 or so T cell genomes. Purified libraries were measured with a Qubit 3.0 fluorometer, size-checked on a Bioanalyzer 2100, and measured again with the KAPA Library Quantification kit. Every immunoSEQ 96-well plate was sequenced on a dedicated single-read 150-cycle Illumina NextSeq 550 flow cell. The authors processed their data as follows. Because only junctional sequences without quality scores were contained in the immunoSEQ output, filtering matching that applied to full-length reads could not be performed. Sequences were annotated with PyIR, a Python wrapper for IgBLAST v1.9, and V/J genes and CDR3 were assigned using IMGT germline references. Reads were filtered out if the reads had weak V/J assignments (E-value above 1e-6), no CDR3, stop codons, out-of-frame junctions, or ambiguous translated residues. A V3J clonotype was defined by an identical inferred V gene, J gene, and CDR3 amino acid sequence. Percentage overlap between repertoires was calculated by dividing the number of shared unique clonotypes by the size of the smaller repertoire. RTK rarefaction, the Chao1 estimator, and Recon v2.1 estimates of unobserved clonotypes were used to assess repertoire richness. For all TCRbeta clonotypes obtained by the gDNA method from four donors, generation probabilities were computed with OLGA. TCRdb mirrors the immuneACCESS table, restricted to in-frame sequences. Some clones are absent from its copies; in checked studies, under half trace to an unresolved V gene, and the reason for the others is unknown. V and J calls and clone size are those listed in that table; D and trimming were worked out from the DNA. Within this sample are about 1 million clones, with around four fifths of them counted one time only. 1.2% to 1.5% of the sample lies in the top ten.

The TCR comes from a man aged 18 to 29 in good health. Rearrangement joined TRBV11-1 to TRBJ1-1, with the D gene uncertain. Sequenced sample: memory CD4+ T cells sorted from blood. The sample's cell subset or site label, decoded: CD45RA-negative fraction. The DNA sequence follows: TGTGCCAGCAGCTTAGAGGCACAGAGAAACACTGAAGCTTTCTTT. It translates as CASSLEAQRNTEAFF.